This T cell receptor beta chain was identified in a study of T cell responses to AZD1222 COVID-19 vaccine. For the study at large: Investigators merged groups given second doses at roughly 4 or roughly 12 weeks.

Notes on the study in general: Repertoire sampling occurred only after the peak T cell response.

Generated by immunoSEQ multiplex PCR, the TCRdb table keeps only in-frame clones and is missing some. The sample carries around 100,000 clones, about 87% recorded once. Between the trimmed V and J ends, which lost 1 base and 6 bases, there was a span of 15 bases. The CDR3 loop spans 15 amino acids. From germline, CDR1 is MDHEN and CDR2 SYDVKM. Worth noting for this clone: Antigen specificity is unknown.

The rearrangement links TRBV28 to TRBJ1-1; D call uncertain. The clonotype comes from an adult in good health. The specimen comprised peripheral blood, sampled on day 0 of AZD1222 vaccination. As DNA, the CDR3 is TGTGCCAGCAGTTTATTACTGCCCCCGGCCGCTGAAGCTTTCTTT. It translates to CASSLLLPPAAEAFF.